The 26 T cell receptor beta chains below all came from one sample that was sequenced in a study of cytomegalovirus exposure and HLA in healthy donors. PCR primers comprised 60 Vbeta and 13 Jbeta primers. Method: immunoSEQ multiplex PCR; TCRdb's copy keeps in-frame clones and lacks some. Of some 120,000 clones listed, 74% are singletons. Sequenced sample: PBMCs. Receptors were obtained from a man younger than 45 in good health and CMV-seropositive.

The chain uses TRBV18 and TRBJ2-5; TRBD1 matches 7 bases. The CDR3 consists of 14 residues. The germline CDR1 and CDR2 sequences are KGHSH and LQKENI. The ends lost 4 bases at V and 3 bases at J; junction bases unmatched: 5. The CDR3 sequence is CASSLNTGEETQYF. Here the CDR3 DNA reads TGTGCCAGCTCACTAAATACAGGGGAAGAGACCCAGTACTTC.

The V call is TRBV6-4, the J call TRBJ1-5; no clear D. This CDR3 contains 17 residues. The V gene's germline CDR1 is MRHNA and CDR2 SNTAGT. Trimming took off 10 bases at V and 0 bases at J, with 22 bases between the two ends. CDR3 amino acids: CANLPVLPGFSNQPQHF. The CDR3 DNA follows: TGTGCCAACTTACCCGTCCTTCCGGGTTTTAGCAATCAGCCCCAGCATTTT.

This chain joins TRBV10-3 and TRBJ1-5; D call uncertain. Germline CDR1 reads ENHRY; CDR2 reads SYGVKD. The CDR3 is 15 amino acids. The germline V and J ends were trimmed by 11 bases and 0 bases, with 17 bases remaining between them. CDR3 sequence: CAAGGVSNSNQPQHF. The CDR3 DNA sequence: TGTGCCGCGGGCGGCGTCTCCAATAGCAATCAGCCCCAGCATTTT.

Only a few counts were recorded for this clone. The chain combines TRBV2 with TRBJ1-1, with D uncertain. Germline lookup yields CDR1 SNHLY and CDR2 FYNNEI. The V gene lost 4 bases and the J gene lost 0 bases, with 6 bases spanning the gap. The CDR3 consists of 13 residues. The CDR3 here is CASSGNMNTEAFF. In DNA form, the CDR3 reads TGTGCCAGCAGTGGAAACATGAACACTGAAGCTTTCTTT.

V usage is TRBV28 and J usage is TRBJ1-3; D unresolved. The CDR3 spans 16 residues. Per germline, CDR1 MDHEN and CDR2 SYDVKM. Trimming removed 5 bases at V and 4 bases at J, with 18 bases between. CDR3 bases: TGTGCCAGCAGTCGCACGTATAGTAGTTCCGGAAACACCATATATTTT. This translates into CASSRTYSSSGNTIYF.

The count of this clone is one. The V call is TRBV5-1, the J call TRBJ1-3; D not certain. Germline-derived CDR1 and CDR2 are SGHRS and YFSETQ. V lost 0 bases, J lost 0 bases, and 7 bases lay in between. CDR3 length equals 15 residues. For the CDR3, the DNA is TGCGCCAGCAGCTTGGGAGCGGTCTCTGGAAACACCATATATTTT. This sequence encodes CASSLGAVSGNTIYF.

The genes are TRBV6-1 and TRBJ1-1, with TRBD1 as a possible D gene (5 bases). The CDR3 runs 15 residues. Trimming left V 3 bases short and J 0 bases short, with 11 bases between. Germline V CDR1 and CDR2: MNHNS, SASEGT. CDR3 residues: CASSEPRAMNTEAFF. The DNA for the CDR3 is TGTGCCAGCAGTGAGCCCAGGGCAATGAACACTGAAGCTTTCTTT.

This chain connects TRBV29-1 to TRBJ2-6; 12 positions agree with TRBD2. CDR1 and CDR2 from the germline V gene are SQVTM and ANQGSEA. The CDR3 length is 18 residues. With V trimmed by 4 bases and J by 1 base, 8 bases remained unmatched. CDR3 residues: CSVAPSGGAGSGANVLTF. DNA for the CDR3: TGCAGCGTTGCTCCTAGCGGGGGGGCCGGGTCTGGGGCCAACGTCCTGACTTTC.

The chain's CDR3 is CASRKSGCEAFF. Here the CDR3 DNA reads TGCGCCAGCAGGAAGTCCGGGTGTGAAGCTTTCTTT. The V call is TRBV5-1, the J call TRBJ1-1, with D uncertain. V shed 5 bases and J shed 7 bases, with 12 bases lying between them. The CDR3 runs to 12 residues. CDR1 and CDR2 (germline): SGHRS, YFSETQ.

This clone was picked up one time. The V call is TRBV7-2, the J call TRBJ1-1, with D maybe TRBD1 (6 bases). Trimming took off 5 bases at V and 6 bases at J, with 16 bases between the two ends. CDR3 size: 14 residues. Germline CDR1 and CDR2: SGHTA and FQGNSA. CDR3 bases: TGTGCCAGCAGCGCCCGAACAGGGTTCGCTGAAGCTTTCTTT. Protein sequence: CASSARTGFAEAFF. Together with reference TRBV7-2 and TRBJ1-1, the CDR3 gives the full variable domain: GAGVSQSPSNKVTEKGKDVELRCDPISGHTALYWYRQSLGQGLEFLIYFQGNSAPDKSGLPSDRFSAERTGGSVSTLTIQRTQQEDSAVYLCASSARTGFAEAFFGQGTRLTVV.

The J gene is TRBJ2-7, the V gene TRBV4-3; tentative D call: TRBD1 (6 bases). The germline gives CDR1 LGHNA, CDR2 YSLEER. Between the trimmed V and J ends, which lost 6 bases and 0 bases, there was a span of 15 bases. The CDR3 loop spans 15 amino acids. Here the CDR3 reads CASSLGQSSSYEQYF. CDR3 in DNA: TGCGCCAGCAGTCTTGGACAGTCCAGCTCCTACGAGCAGTACTTC.

The chain has TRBV5-1 and TRBJ1-1; TRBD1 is a possible D gene (6 bases). Trimming stripped 4 bases from V and 4 bases from J, with 20 bases between. The CDR3 runs 16 residues. Germline V lookup: CDR1 SGHRS, CDR2 YFSETQ. The CDR3 bases are TGCGCCAGCAGCGATAATCGGGCGGGGGCGACCACTGAAGCTTTCTTT. Encoded protein: CASSDNRAGATTEAFF.

This chain uses TRBV7-3 with TRBJ2-1; unclear D gene. The ends were cut back, 1 base at V and 9 bases at J, with 10 bases in the middle. The CDR3 totals 13 residues. The germline CDR1 and CDR2 sequences are SGHTA and FQGTGA. DNA for the CDR3: TGTGCCAGCAGCTTAAGTAATGTCGGTGAGCAGTTCTTC. Amino acid sequence: CASSLSNVGEQFF.

This chain uses TRBV5-4 with TRBJ1-1; TRBD1 agrees at 7 bases. V gave up 3 bases and J gave up 0 bases; unmatched junction bases: 11. The CDR3 sequence is 17 residues long. Germline V gene data show CDR1 as SGHNT and CDR2 as YYREEE (reference sequence). DNA of the CDR3: TGTGCCAGCAGCTACTTACAGGGGCTCCTTATGAACACTGAAGCTTTCTTT. It yields the protein CASSYLQGLLMNTEAFF.

The sample holds a few counts of this clone. The J gene is TRBJ1-5, the V gene TRBV7-2; 7 bases are a match to TRBD1. CDR1 and CDR2 (germline): SGHTA, FQGNSA. There are 14 residues in the CDR3. V was pared by 5 bases and J by 7 bases, with 8 bases of the junction left unmatched. In nucleotides, the CDR3 is TGTGCCAGCAGCCGAGGGGGACAGTACCAGCCCCAGCATTTT. The encoded protein is CASSRGGQYQPQHF.

CDR3 sequence (DNA): TGTGCCAGCAGACAAATCACAGGGGCTATGAACACTGAAGCTTTCTTT. Protein product: CASRQITGAMNTEAFF. This chain uses TRBV2 with TRBJ1-1; TRBD1 matches at 7 bases. V lost 6 bases to trimming and J lost 0 bases; unmatched junction nucleotides: 10. Germline V CDR1 and CDR2: SNHLY, FYNNEI. The CDR3 is 16 amino acids.

The J gene is TRBJ2-7, the V gene TRBV7-9, with a weak D call TRBD2 (5 bases). CDR1 SEHNR and CDR2 FQNEAQ come from the germline V gene (reference sequence). This CDR3 has 13 amino acids. Trimming cost V 5 bases and J 6 bases, with 14 bases left between them. The CDR3 coding sequence is TGTGCCAGCAGCCCCCTCCCGGGAATCGAGCAGTACTTC. Protein: CASSPLPGIEQYF.

This chain uses TRBV5-1 with TRBJ1-1; 9 positions match TRBD1. CDR3 length: 15 residues. The germline V gene has CDR1 SGHRS and CDR2 YFSETQ. With V trimmed by 3 bases and J by 5 bases, 8 bases remained unmatched. CDR3 sequence: CASSWRQGVGTEAFF. The CDR3 DNA sequence: TGCGCCAGCAGCTGGAGACAGGGGGTGGGTACTGAAGCTTTCTTT. The whole variable domain, filled in from reference TRBV5-1 and TRBJ1-1, reads KAGVTQTPRYLIKTRGQQVTLSCSPISGHRSVSWYQQTPGQGLQFLFEYFSETQRNKGNFPGRFSGRQFSNSRSEMNVSTLELGDSALYLCASSWRQGVGTEAFFGQGTRLTVV.

This chain links TRBV13 with TRBJ1-2; TRBD1 might be the D (5 bases). Trimming removed 5 bases from V and 4 bases from J, with 20 bases in between. Germline V gene data show CDR1 as PRHDT and CDR2 as FYEKMQ (reference sequence). CDR3 size: 16 residues. Here the CDR3 DNA reads TGTGCCAGCAGCCGCAATCAGGGAATCGAGTTCTATGGCTACACCTTC. Amino acids: CASSRNQGIEFYGYTF.

A note on this clone: The sample carries other DNA sequences with the same CDR3. This chain joins TRBV4-3 and TRBJ1-1, with 7 bases that match TRBD1. CDR1 LGHNA and CDR2 YSLEER come from the germline V gene. Trimming took 0 bases from V and 6 from J; bases not matched to a gene: 7. The CDR3 is made up of 15 amino acids. The CDR3 here is CASSQDRQGGSEAFF. The CDR3 DNA follows: TGCGCCAGCAGCCAAGATCGGCAGGGGGGATCTGAAGCTTTCTTT.

The chain carries TRBV10-3 and TRBJ1-6; 8 bases are a match to TRBD1. This CDR3 spans 15 amino acids. In germline, CDR1 is ENHRY, CDR2 SYGVKD. The ends lost 6 bases at V and 6 bases at J; junction bases unmatched: 7. The CDR3 loop reads CAISRQGNGNSPLHF. The CDR3 bases are TGTGCCATCAGCCGACAGGGGAACGGTAATTCACCCCTCCACTTT.

The chain combines TRBV2 with TRBJ1-4, with a weak D call TRBD1 (5 bases). Trimming pared 1 base from V and 10 bases from J, leaving 13 bases between. Germline lookup yields CDR1 SNHLY and CDR2 FYNNEI. The CDR3 spans 14 residues. The CDR3 DNA reads TGTGCCAGCAGTGAAGGGGGGGTGCTTATAAAACTGTTTTTT. Its protein is CASSEGGVLIKLFF. Filled out from reference TRBV2 and TRBJ1-4, the complete variable domain reads EPEVTQTPSHQVTQMGQEVILRCVPISNHLYFYWYRQILGQKVEFLVSFYNNEISEKSEIFDDQFSVERPDGSNFTLKIRSTKLEDSAMYFCASSEGGVLIKLFFGSGTQLSVL.

The rearrangement links TRBV5-5 to TRBJ2-7, with D possibly TRBD1 on 6 matching bases. Germline CDR1 reads SGHKS; CDR2 reads YYEKEE (reference sequence). Trimming stripped 2 bases from V and 3 bases from J, with 9 bases between. The CDR3 is 13 amino acids. Here the CDR3 reads CASSFGQRYEQYF. DNA for the CDR3: TGTGCCAGCAGCTTCGGACAGCGCTACGAGCAGTACTTC.

The V gene is TRBV30, the J gene TRBJ1-4; D unclear. Germline assignment: CDR1 GTSNPN and CDR2 SVGIG (reference sequence). V lost 4 bases, J lost 8 bases, and 20 bases lay in between. This CDR3 spans 15 amino acids. CDR3 sequence reads: CAWTRLGEAFEKLFF. The CDR3, as DNA: TGTGCCTGGACACGTCTGGGAGAGGCATTCGAAAAACTGTTTTTT.

This clone was detected a few times. This chain joins TRBV28 and TRBJ2-3; TRBD1 might be the D (5 bases). Trimming pared 8 bases from V and 0 bases from J, leaving 9 bases between. Germline V gives CDR1 MDHEN, CDR2 SYDVKM. This CDR3 region has 13 residues. This chain's CDR3 is CASDSTSTDTQYF. Written as DNA, the CDR3 is TGTGCCAGCGACAGCACTAGCACAGATACGCAGTATTTT.

The J gene is TRBJ1-6, the V gene TRBV10-2; D is perhaps TRBD1 (6 bases). Trimming shortened V by 6 bases and J by 1 base, and 10 bases separated the two germline ends. The germline V gene encodes CDR1 WSHSY and CDR2 SAAADI. This CDR3 comprises 15 residues. CDR3 bases: TGCGCCAGCAGATGGGGGCGGTCCTATAATTCACCCCTCCACTTT. It translates to CASRWGRSYNSPLHF.